Each of the 10 T cell receptor beta chains below was sequenced from the same sample in a study of a mutant IDH1 vaccine in newly diagnosed glioma. The data were produced by immunoSEQ multiplex PCR, yet TCRdb's version contains in-frame clones alone and is incomplete. The data hold around 41,000 clones, with 84% observed a single time. Antigen specificity for these receptors is unknown. The time point was: week 11, during vaccination. Every single dose of the vaccine, 300 ug of mutant IDH1 20-mer peptide, came with topical imiquimod. The source material was PBMCs, sampled from a glioma patient whose treatment included an IDH1 peptide vaccine. The receptors were gathered from a man in his forties with glioma.

This chain connects TRBV6-1 to TRBJ2-7; perhaps D is TRBD1 or TRBD2 (5 bases each). Germline CDR1 reads MNHNS; CDR2 reads SASEGT. V lost 4 bases and J 5 bases, leaving 9 bases between the germline ends. The CDR3 is made up of 12 amino acids. CDR3 nucleotide sequence: TGTGCCAGCAGTGTACTGGGGGACGAGCAGTACTTC. It yields the protein CASSVLGDEQYF.

This sequence joins TRBV29-1 and TRBJ1-5, with D possibly TRBD1 on 6 matching bases. This CDR3 spans 13 amino acids. With 6 bases removed from V and 6 bases from J, the gap between germline ends came to 15 bases. Germline CDR1 is SQVTM and CDR2 is ANQGSEA. In DNA, the CDR3 is TGCAGCGTCGGTGGGGGGCAGGGTCAGCCCCAGCATTTT. This encodes CSVGGGQGQPQHF.

This chain joins TRBV4-3 and TRBJ2-1, with a weak D call TRBD2 (6 bases). Trimming left V 4 bases short and J 0 bases short, with 10 bases between. CDR3 length equals 15 residues. CDR1 and CDR2 from the germline V gene are LGHNA and YSLEER. The CDR3 here is CASSPGDSSYNEQFF. DNA for the CDR3: TGCGCCAGCAGCCCGGGGGATAGCTCCTACAATGAGCAGTTCTTC.

The chain is built from TRBV9 and TRBJ2-7; the D gene is possibly TRBD2 (6 bases). The CDR3 length is 13 residues. V lost 3 bases and J 2 bases, leaving 9 bases between the germline ends. Germline V gene data show CDR1 as SGDLS and CDR2 as YYNGEE. The CDR3 region is CASSGGLTYEQYF. DNA for the CDR3: TGTGCCAGCAGCGGGGGACTTACCTACGAGCAGTACTTC.

The chain joins TRBV11-1 to TRBJ1-1, with D possibly TRBD1 on 6 matching bases. Trimming left V 0 bases short and J 8 bases short, with 13 bases between. This CDR3 has 14 residues. CDR1 SGHAT and CDR2 FQDESV come from the germline V gene (reference sequence). CDR3: CASSLAGGGLEAFF. The CDR3 DNA follows: TGTGCCAGCAGCTTAGCCGGAGGGGGGTTGGAAGCTTTCTTT.

Notes on this clone: This CDR3 fails to terminate in the conserved phenylalanine or tryptophan, so it likely reflects a read error. It is unclear where the CDR3 begins or ends on the DNA, so no DNA is shown, and the CDR3 is as TCRdb lists it. J is TRBJ1-4 and V is TRBV5-6. The CDR3 extends over 8 residues, inclusive of both ends. Germline V gene sequence: CDR1 SGHDT, CDR2 YYEEEE. The CDR3 sequence: CASVKNRD.

The chain has TRBV6-6 and TRBJ2-1; 8 bases fit TRBD2. This CDR3 region has 14 residues. V shed 1 base and J 7 bases; nucleotides not matched to a gene: 3. From germline, CDR1 is MNHNY and CDR2 SVGAGI (reference sequence). The CDR3 nucleotides are TGTGCCAGCAGTTACTTGCGGGAGGAGAATGAGCAGTTCTTC. Translation: CASSYLREENEQFF.

The table lists this clone with a count of one. The chain combines TRBV9 with TRBJ1-2; 8 nucleotides align to TRBD1. Germline lookup yields CDR1 SGDLS and CDR2 YYNGEE. V dropped 0 bases and J dropped 3; count of bases not matched to a gene: 7. This CDR3 comprises 16 residues. The CDR3 is CASSVGGQGQYYGYTF. In nucleotides, the CDR3 is TGTGCCAGCAGCGTAGGTGGACAGGGTCAATACTATGGCTACACCTTC. The full variable domain, with the rest looked up from reference TRBV9 and TRBJ1-2, is DSGVTQTPKHLITATGQRVTLRCSPRSGDLSVYWYQQSLDQGLQFLIQYYNGEERAKGNILERFSAQQFPDLHSELNLSSLELGDSALYFCASSVGGQGQYYGYTFGSGTRLTVV.

The V gene is TRBV7-8, the J gene TRBJ2-1; the match to TRBD2 covers 12 bases. The CDR3 runs 17 residues. Germline trimming cut 1 base from V and 4 bases from J; bases unmatched to any gene: 5. From germline, CDR1 is SGHVS and CDR2 FQNEAQ. This CDR3 is CASSLGLAGDVYNEQFF. CDR3 sequence (DNA): TGTGCCAGCAGCTTAGGACTAGCGGGAGATGTATACAATGAGCAGTTCTTC.

This clone is a singleton in its sample. The chain joins TRBV19 to TRBJ2-2, with D hard to call. Between the trimmed V and J ends, which lost 0 bases and 3 bases, there was a span of 14 bases. CDR3 length equals 17 residues. Germline values: CDR1 LNHDA, CDR2 SQIVND (reference sequence). CDR3 DNA sequence: TGTGCCAGTAGTATAGATCAAAGGCCTACCCACACCGGGGAGCTGTTTTTT. It translates to CASSIDQRPTHTGELFF.